The text below deals with one T cell receptor (beta chain). Its specificity is not known. These data belong to a study of vaccination effects on CD4 cells after COVID-19. Ahead of sequencing, the ViraFEST assay grew antigen-specific CD4+ T cells using viral peptide pools. Researchers isolated CD4+ T cells once approximately 10 days of culture had elapsed. Vaccine administered to participants consisted of two doses of either BNT162b2 or mRNA-1273. The study found no prior SARS-CoV-2 infection in the vaccine recipients, who tested negative for nucleocapsid antibodies. The method was immunoSEQ multiplex PCR; TCRdb's version includes in-frame clones alone and lacks a portion of them. Seen here are 20,000 to 30,000 clones, over 70% observed once, and the top ten hold over 7.5%. CDR3 length equals 15 residues. V was cut by 3 bases and J by 3 bases, with 12 bases left in between. The germline V gene has CDR1 SGHVS and CDR2 FQNEAQ.

Source: CD4+ T cells from PBMCs cultured with SARS-CoV-2 spike peptides, taken after COVID-19 vaccination. This chain uses TRBV7-8 with TRBJ1-5; D remains unclear. This TCR derives from a human donor who received a COVID-19 vaccine. The CDR3 loop reads CASSLIAQNNQPQHF. The CDR3 DNA sequence: TGTGCCAGCAGCTTGATAGCGCAGAACAATCAGCCCCAGCATTTT.